This TCR beta chain was documented in a study of shared clonotypes between healthy human individuals. Broader study findings: A generally larger estimated richness was seen in naive subsets than in memory subsets. Non-shared clonotypes had lower generation probabilities than those shared by all four donors.

Only in-frame clones appear in the TCRdb table, and some are missing; sequencing was by immunoSEQ multiplex PCR. The repertoire holds roughly 890,000 clones, with 80% to 95% as singletons. Trimming stripped 0 bases from V and 3 bases from J, with 8 bases between. This CDR3 has 14 amino acids. Germline CDR1 and CDR2: KGHSH and LQKENI. Worth noting for this clone: The antigen remains undetermined.

Naivety among CD8 cells was defined by CD45RO negativity and positive CCR7 selection, thereby excluding terminally differentiated effector memory CD45RA+ cells. The specimen sequenced was naive CD8+ T cells sorted from blood. This sequence was found in a man aged 25-45 years in good health. The chain joins TRBV18 to TRBJ1-2, with no clear D. CDR3 in DNA: TGTGCCAGCTCACCACCGTCGCCAGACTATGGCTACACCTTC. This translates into CASSPPSPDYGYTF.